Below, 20 T cell receptor beta chains from the same sample are listed, as sequenced in a study of T cells in pancreatic ductal adenocarcinoma. The repertoire was sequenced with immunoSEQ multiplex PCR; TCRdb's copy has only in-frame clones and lacks some. The sample records 8,500 to 9,500 clones, 60% to 80% being singletons. No neoadjuvant therapy was given to the selected pancreatic ductal adenocarcinoma patients before their surgery. The sequenced sample consisted of pancreatic tumor tissue. Receptor source: a human donor with pancreatic ductal adenocarcinoma.

The sample holds a few counts of this clone. The CDR3 spells CSASRPGYTF. CDR3 bases: TGCAGTGCTTCCCGGCCTGGCTACACCTTC. This rearrangement joins TRBV20-1 to TRBJ1-2, with no clear D. The CDR3 sequence is 10 residues long. The V end was cut by 5 bases, the J end by 7 bases, with 8 bases between. Germline V gives CDR1 DFQATT, CDR2 SNEGSKA (reference sequence).

The chain is built from TRBV7-2 and TRBJ2-5; no firm D call. V lost 5 bases and J lost 0, with 16 bases in between. Germline CDR1 is SGHTA and CDR2 is FQGNSA. The CDR3 loop spans 16 amino acids. CDR3 nucleotide sequence: TGTGCCAGCAGCCCCCAACTCCTGCAGTACCAAGAGACCCAGTACTTC. It is translated as CASSPQLLQYQETQYF.

This clone appeared a few times. CDR3 nucleotide sequence: TGCGCCAGCAGCCATAAAGGAAATCAGCCCCAGCATTTT. Residues: CASSHKGNQPQHF. The chain recombines TRBV4-1 with TRBJ1-5; no clear D. This CDR3 comprises 13 residues. The germline V and J ends were trimmed by 3 bases and 4 bases, with 7 bases remaining between them. Germline V lookup: CDR1 MGHRA, CDR2 YSYEKL.

By proportion, this clone is medium-sized. CDR3 region: CASSQVMAGGPADTQYF. DNA of the CDR3: TGTGCCAGCAGCCAAGTTATGGCGGGGGGGCCCGCGGATACGCAGTATTTT. This chain connects TRBV4-2 to TRBJ2-3; 9 nucleotides line up with TRBD2. Trimming at V came to 1 base and at J to 6 bases, leaving 11 bases not matched to a gene. This CDR3 is built from 17 residues. CDR1 and CDR2 (germline): LGHNA, YNFKEQ.

A few counts support this clone. V and J are TRBV19 and TRBJ2-5; D unclear. Germline CDR1 and CDR2: LNHDA and SQIVND (reference sequence). This CDR3 spans 15 amino acids. With 5 bases removed from V and 2 bases from J, the gap between germline ends came to 15 bases. Here the CDR3 DNA reads TGTGCCAGTAGTGCCCCCGAGCAGATACAAGAGACCCAGTACTTC. Its translation is CASSAPEQIQETQYF.

The chain combines TRBV5-1 with TRBJ1-1, with D tentatively TRBD1 (6 bases). Germline lookup yields CDR1 SGHRS and CDR2 YFSETQ. The CDR3 runs to 14 residues. The V end was cut by 1 base, the J end by 5 bases, with 12 bases between. The CDR3 reads CASSLQGRGTEAFF. CDR3 in DNA: TGCGCCAGCAGCTTGCAGGGGAGAGGAACTGAAGCTTTCTTT.

Comments on this clone: Other DNA sequences from this sample encode an identical CDR3 as well. The chain combines TRBV4-2 with TRBJ2-7; D unclear. The germline V and J ends were trimmed by 0 bases and 4 bases, with 10 bases remaining between them. CDR1 LGHNA and CDR2 YNFKEQ come from the germline V gene. The CDR3 has 14 residues. The CDR3: CASSQDRKGYEQYF. The CDR3 region has the DNA TGTGCCAGCAGCCAAGATCGTAAAGGGTACGAGCAGTACTTC.

In its sample, this clone is medium-sized (0.01 to 0.1%). The CDR3 reads CASRIYTGTNYEQYF. The DNA for the CDR3 is TGTGCCAGCAGGATCTACACCGGGACAAACTACGAGCAGTACTTC. The V and J genes are TRBV2 and TRBJ2-7; possible D gene TRBD1, 6 bases. The V end was cut by 6 bases, the J end by 3 bases, with 18 bases between. The CDR3 is 15 residues long. The germline V gene has CDR1 SNHLY and CDR2 FYNNEI.

The chain employs TRBV2 and TRBJ1-5; 10 bases are shared with TRBD1. CDR3 length: 15 amino acids. Trimming took 0 bases from V and 5 from J; bases not matched to a gene: 1. The germline CDR1 and CDR2 sequences are SNHLY and FYNNEI. In DNA form, the CDR3 reads TGTGCCAGCAGTGAAGCGGACAGGGGGGATCAGCCCCAGCATTTT. As protein: CASSEADRGDQPQHF. The variable domain in full, completed from reference TRBV2 and TRBJ1-5, reads EPEVTQTPSHQVTQMGQEVILRCVPISNHLYFYWYRQILGQKVEFLVSFYNNEISEKSEIFDDQFSVERPDGSNFTLKIRSTKLEDSAMYFCASSEADRGDQPQHFGDGTRLSIL.

This clone came up a few times. This chain joins TRBV2 and TRBJ2-2, with D perhaps matching TRBD2 (5 bases). Trimming left V 6 bases short and J 7 bases short, with 12 bases between. The germline V gene has CDR1 SNHLY and CDR2 FYNNEI. The CDR3 runs to 13 residues. In DNA, the CDR3 is TGTGCCAGCAGCCCCGGGATCGGCGGGGAGCTGTTTTTT. This translates into CASSPGIGGELFF. Together with reference TRBV2 and TRBJ2-2, the CDR3 gives the full variable domain: EPEVTQTPSHQVTQMGQEVILRCVPISNHLYFYWYRQILGQKVEFLVSFYNNEISEKSEIFDDQFSVERPDGSNFTLKIRSTKLEDSAMYFCASSPGIGGELFFGEGSRLTVL.

The CDR3 DNA follows: TGTGCCAGCAGCTTGGAAGTCGGGGAGCTGTTTTTT. This encodes CASSLEVGELFF. The chain uses TRBV5-4 and TRBJ2-2; D is undetermined. Per the germline V gene, CDR1 is SGHNT and CDR2 is YYREEE (reference sequence). This CDR3 comprises 12 residues. The germline V and J ends were trimmed by 0 bases and 7 bases, with 4 bases remaining between them.

Details on this clone: One junction end disagrees with the germline gene, perhaps due to a read error. The rearrangement uses TRBV6-5 and TRBJ1-5; no clear D. CDR1 is MNHEY, CDR2 SVGAGI, per germline. This CDR3 spans 12 amino acids. CDR3: CASGYSNRPQHF. For the CDR3, the DNA is TGTGCGAGTGGATATAGCAATCGGCCCCAGCATTTT.

Details on this clone: The DNA is left out, because the CDR3 cannot be placed on it with certainty; the CDR3 is given as TCRdb lists it. The genes are TRBV6-5 and TRBJ2-3; the DNA was not compared with TRBD2, the D call given in the table. The germline gives CDR1 MNHEY, CDR2 SVGAGI. Inclusive of both ends, the CDR3 amounts to 15 amino acids. The CDR3 loop is CASSSSGGLTDTQYF.

This clone was found a few times. CDR3 sequence reads: CASSFTPGYEQYF. CDR3 in DNA: TGTGCCAGCAGTTTCACCCCAGGGTACGAGCAGTACTTC. This chain uses TRBV28 with TRBJ2-7, with D possibly matching TRBD1 (5 bases). Trimming pared 3 bases from V and 4 bases from J, leaving 10 bases between. The CDR3 totals 13 residues. Germline V gene data show CDR1 as MDHEN and CDR2 as SYDVKM.

CDR3: CASSLRTSGGTTYEQYF. DNA for the CDR3: TGCGCCAGCAGCTTAAGGACTAGCGGGGGCACAACCTACGAGCAGTACTTC. The rearrangement joins TRBV5-1 to TRBJ2-7, with 13 bases fitting TRBD2. After removal of 2 bases from V and 2 bases from J, the junction contained 7 bases not matched to a gene. In germline, CDR1 is SGHRS, CDR2 YFSETQ. This CDR3 has 17 residues.

The gene calls are TRBV7-9 and TRBJ2-7, with TRBD2 as a possible D gene (6 bases). CDR3 length equals 14 residues. Germline values: CDR1 SEHNR, CDR2 FQNEAQ (reference sequence). With 4 bases removed from V and 2 bases from J, the gap between germline ends came to 12 bases. This CDR3 reads CASSYRDLTYEQYF. DNA for the CDR3: TGTGCCAGCAGCTACCGGGACTTAACCTACGAGCAGTACTTC.

The V gene is TRBV5-1, the J gene TRBJ2-3; possibly TRBD1 or TRBD2 for D (6 bases each). Deletions cut 0 bases from V and 2 bases from J, with 22 bases between. CDR1 is SGHRS and CDR2 is YFSETQ in the germline V gene. The CDR3 runs to 19 residues. Here the CDR3 reads CASSLELTRRGAPTDTQYF. DNA for the CDR3: TGCGCCAGCAGCTTGGAGCTGACGCGAAGGGGGGCCCCCACAGATACGCAGTATTTT.

The J gene is TRBJ1-1, the V gene TRBV7-8; D gene unclear. CDR3 length: 16 amino acids. V was shortened by 2 bases and J by 1 base, with 14 bases between the two germline ends. The germline V gene has CDR1 SGHVS and CDR2 FQNEAQ. The CDR3 spells CASSLFMWAENTEAFF. The CDR3 DNA is TGTGCCAGCAGCTTATTTATGTGGGCAGAGAACACTGAAGCTTTCTTT.

This rearrangement joins TRBV5-8 to TRBJ2-3; the match to TRBD2 covers 12 bases. The germline V gene has CDR1 SGHTS and CDR2 YDEGEE. V lost 2 bases and J lost 2; bases outside the gene matches: 3. The CDR3 spans 16 residues. The CDR3 loop reads CASSLGTSGHTDTQYF. In nucleotides, the CDR3 is TGTGCCAGCAGCTTAGGGACTAGCGGGCACACAGATACGCAGTATTTT.

This clone was detected only once. The genes are TRBV7-9 and TRBJ2-1; 10 bases match TRBD2. With V trimmed by 0 bases and J by 7 bases, 6 bases remained unmatched. From germline, CDR1 is SEHNR and CDR2 FQNEAQ (reference sequence). The CDR3 sequence is 16 residues long. The DNA of the CDR3 is TGTGCCAGCAGCTTAGCAAGCGGGAGGGTTCGGAATGAGCAGTTCTTC. Residues: CASSLASGRVRNEQFF.